This TCR beta chain was captured by sequencing in a study of human T cells and chemical hapten exposure (dated by TCRdb to about 2021). General notes on the study: For sensitization, 2% DPC in acetone was applied to a 2 cm by 2 cm area of upper inner arm skin. Throughout the approximately 25-week study period, patients were also given weekly therapeutic DPC doses on the scalp. Patch testing was done on the upper back using Finn chambers containing 0.01% DPC, and results were scored after 6 days according to International Contact Dermatitis Research Group standards. Most of the patients in the cohort were female, and the cohort covered alopecia areata with under or over 50% scalp involvement, alopecia totalis and alopecia universalis. Libraries were pooled for sequencing, and per-sample TCR yields varied mainly because of small differences in library volumes within the pool. The study tracked peripheral blood TCR repertoire changes in vivo during primary and secondary sensitization to the hapten diphenylcyclopropenone (DPC) in alopecia patients. Blood samples were taken from patients before sensitization (week 0) and then at 2, 6 and about 24 weeks after DPC sensitization. About 30 alopecia patients provided blood for TCR sequencing at one to four time points (pre-sensitization, 2, 6 and 24 weeks).

The library was generated by RACE. Reads for this sample came from a NextSeq 500. During library preparation, unique molecular identifiers were attached to individual cDNA molecules so that TCRs could be counted in a quantitative, reproducible way. For every blood RNA sample, sequencing covered both the TCR alpha and TCR beta chains. In the paper's pipeline: The median number of TCRs per sample was approximately 93,000, ranging from roughly 23,224 to 690,600. The Decombinator software suite was used to annotate the V, J and CDR3 of the TCR reads. To make PS versus PT1 abundance plots, every sample was subsampled to the same number of TCRs (28,000). TCRs were defined as expanded if absent before sensitization and observed at least eight times at the 2-week time point. The public reads were quality trimmed at Q25 with fastp and then assembled into clones with MiXCR by TCRdb, keeping productive beta chains. Each record represents a unique CDR3 protein, reported with the most common genes and DNA among its rows. These V and J calls are TCRdb output, not the study's own analysis. The sample profile shows about 160,000 distinct CDR3 sequences; about a quarter of them were found once. Under 2.5% of the sample comes from the top ten.

The CDR3 goes from the cysteine to the phenylalanine over 15 residues. Only the CDR3 part of the read is kept: 45 bases, read in frame from the first base. From a lookup of the germline V gene, CDR1 and CDR2 are SGHTA and FQGNSA. Ends trimmed: V by 4 bases, J by 7 bases; bases unmatched to a gene: 12. Study-wide findings and limitations: Significantly more large CDR3 similarity clusters were formed by expanded TCRs than by pre-sensitization or healthy control sets, consistent with antigen-driven responses. Patch test score was positively correlated with the number of PT1 expanded TCRs, with significance at thresholds 8, 16 and 32 but not at 4. Repeated subsampling changed both the strength of the expansion versus patch-test correlation and the threshold at which that correlation became significant. All patients had alopecia, a presumed autoimmune disease, so their immune response might differ from that of healthy individuals. DPC sensitization did not change the number of TCRs with a frequency above 1 in 1000, and there was no evidence of changes in global repertoire structure.

This clonotype has just a few counts. The antigen it recognizes is unknown. Per-base qualities were not stored, and no clone one base away is much larger. This specimen's time point label, interpreted: patch test 3, about 24 weeks after DPC sensitization. The intended sense of this specimen's treatment or condition label: therapeutic diphenylcyclopropenone sensitization with weekly scalp DPC. Blood at each patch-test visit was drawn before the patch test was applied. Patients were eligible if aged 18 to 70, diagnosed with alopecia and judged suitable for DPC therapy, and pregnant patients were excluded. Total RNA was extracted from unfractionated whole blood that had been collected in Tempus Blood RNA tubes.

Recombination linked TRBV7-2 to TRBJ2-7, and TRBD1 aligns with 8 junction nucleotides. This sequence originates from a woman aged 18-29 years with alopecia areata. Some clones in this sample may be carry-over from other donors' samples. The source material was whole blood, sampled in connection with sensitization to the hapten diphenylcyclopropenone (DPC). Here the CDR3 is given as CASSSHRDRPREQYF. The DNA sequence is as follows: TGTGCCAGCAGCTCGCACCGGGACAGGCCGAGGGAGCAGTACTTC.